This record covers a single T cell receptor (beta chain). CDR3 size: 14 residues. V lost 9 bases and J lost 0, with 13 bases in between. CDR1 is SGHNT and CDR2 is YYREEE in the germline V gene (reference sequence). Original handling: Reference gene primer amplification gave estimated nucleated cell counts. Repertoires were generated with immunoSEQ multiplex PCR, while TCRdb's copy carries only in-frame clones and drops some. For V, J and clone size, that table is used; D and trimming come from the DNA. The sample contains 200,000 or so clones, 84% of which appear only once. The sample comes from a study of blood T cell repertoires in COVID-19.

The gene calls are TRBV5-4 and TRBJ1-3; D uncertain. Sequenced: peripheral blood. This receptor was taken from a man aged 35 to 55 who had recovered from COVID-19. The CDR3 DNA follows: TGTGCCACCCTCAATCCGAGCTCTGGAAACACCATATATTTT. Translating gives CATLNPSSGNTIYF.